One and the same sample provided the 10 T cell receptor beta chains below, sequenced in a study of T cell responses to AZD1222 COVID-19 vaccine. The method was immunoSEQ multiplex PCR; TCRdb's version includes in-frame clones alone and lacks a portion of them. Found here are approximately 94,000 clones, 85% to 90% of them singletons; the top ten hold 15% to 20%. The input for sequencing was peripheral blood, taken on day 0 of AZD1222 vaccination. The receptors here all came from an adult in good health.

The chain combines TRBV14 with TRBJ1-2; 9 nucleotides align to TRBD1. The germline V gene encodes CDR1 SGHDN and CDR2 FVKESK. With V trimmed by 4 bases and J by 4 bases, 13 bases remained unmatched. The CDR3 covers 17 residues. The CDR3 loop reads CASSPVGGDRASYGYTF. CDR3 in DNA: TGTGCCAGCAGCCCCGTCGGCGGGGACAGGGCGTCCTATGGCTACACCTTC.

The V gene is TRBV30, the J gene TRBJ1-1; the match to TRBD1 covers 11 bases. V shed 2 bases and J 5 bases; nucleotides not matched to a gene: 10. This CDR3 spans 16 amino acids. The germline gives CDR1 GTSNPN, CDR2 SVGIG (reference sequence). The CDR3 nucleotides are TGTGCCTGGAGTCCCCTACGAGGGACAGGGGGTACTGAAGCTTTCTTT. Its protein product is CAWSPLRGTGGTEAFF.

The rearrangement links TRBV25-1 to TRBJ2-7; a weak D match, TRBD1 (6 bases). The CDR3 extends over 14 amino acids. The V end lost 3 bases, the J end lost 3 bases, and 12 bases lay between the germline ends. Germline CDR1 MGHDK, CDR2 SYGVNS. The DNA of the CDR3 is TGTGCCAGCAGTGACCCCGGGACAAGCTACGAGCAGTACTTC. Amino acids: CASSDPGTSYEQYF.

The V gene is TRBV7-9, the J gene TRBJ1-5, with D maybe TRBD1 (5 bases). This CDR3 region has 14 residues. The ends were cut back, 5 bases at V and 4 bases at J, with 12 bases in the middle. Germline V gives CDR1 SEHNR, CDR2 FQNEAQ (reference sequence). The CDR3 bases are TGTGCCAGCAGCCCGACGACAGAGAATCAGCCCCAGCATTTT. This translates into CASSPTTENQPQHF. The variable domain in full, completed from reference TRBV7-9 and TRBJ1-5, reads DTGVSQNPRHKITKRGQNVTFRCDPISEHNRLYWYRQTLGQGPEFLTYFQNEAQLEKSRLLSDRFSAERPKGSFSTLEIQRTEQGDSAMYLCASSPTTENQPQHFGDGTRLSIL.

V gene TRBV6-5 combines with J gene TRBJ2-7; 7 bases are shared with TRBD1. The V gene end was trimmed by 8 bases and the J gene end by 3 bases; junction bases not matched to a gene: 7. The CDR3 totals 13 residues. Germline CDR1 and CDR2: MNHEY and SVGAGI. CDR3 region: CASRLAGGYEQYF. Here the CDR3 DNA reads TGTGCCAGCCGATTGGCAGGGGGCTACGAGCAGTACTTC.

The chain links TRBV9 to TRBJ1-2, with 7 bases identical to TRBD1. This CDR3 spans 14 amino acids. The V and J ends lost 2 bases and 8 bases, in that order; junction bases with no gene match: 9. CDR1 and CDR2 from the germline V gene are SGDLS and YYNGEE. The CDR3 loop is CASSVNQQGYGYTF. The DNA of the CDR3 is TGTGCCAGCAGCGTCAATCAACAGGGGTACGGCTACACCTTC.

The chain couples TRBV6-5 to TRBJ2-7; D remains unclear. The germline V and J ends were trimmed by 2 bases and 6 bases, with 11 bases remaining between them. The V gene's germline CDR1 is MNHEY and CDR2 SVGAGI. The CDR3 totals 13 residues. CDR3 loop: CASSYPERSEQYF. The DNA of the CDR3 is TGTGCCAGCAGTTACCCCGAACGAAGCGAGCAGTACTTC.

This clone was seen a single time. The rearrangement joins TRBV2 to TRBJ1-2, with 7 nucleotides matching TRBD1. Germline assignment: CDR1 SNHLY and CDR2 FYNNEI. V lost 7 bases, J lost 4 bases, and 6 bases stayed unmatched. This CDR3 has 13 residues. This CDR3 is CASNVGQAYGYTF. The CDR3 DNA reads TGTGCCAGCAATGTTGGACAGGCCTATGGCTACACCTTC.

This clone was detected a few times. The chain combines TRBV5-1 with TRBJ2-1; 7 bases map to TRBD2. This CDR3 has 13 amino acids. Germline V CDR1 and CDR2: SGHRS, YFSETQ. V dropped 4 bases and J dropped 10; count of bases not matched to a gene: 8. The DNA of the CDR3 is TGCGCCAGCAGCCCACGCCCCGGGGGGGAGCAGTTCTTC. It yields the protein CASSPRPGGEQFF.

The V and J genes are TRBV9 and TRBJ2-3, with D possibly matching TRBD2 (5 bases). Trimming took off 0 bases at V and 1 base at J, with 6 bases between the two ends. The CDR3 sequence is 14 residues long. Germline assignment: CDR1 SGDLS and CDR2 YYNGEE. The CDR3 DNA sequence: TGTGCCAGCAGCGTAGTCGGGGGCACAGATACGCAGTATTTT. Encoded protein: CASSVVGGTDTQYF.